The clone carrying this T cell receptor (beta chain) has only one observation. The antigen is undetermined. The data were obtained in a study of cytomegalovirus exposure and HLA in healthy donors. The overall study: The study's early data release held about 85 million unique TCRs from HLA-typed donors. Study results and caveats: Segments of the TCR beta V type were, in most cases, productive about 87% or about 30% of the time in an earlier analysis. Listed as cytomegalovirus-associated were 170 or so TCR beta chains.

Germline lookup yields CDR1 SNHLY and CDR2 FYNNEI. CDR3 length: 15 amino acids. The junction had 12 bases not matched to a gene; V was cut back by 5 bases and J by 8 bases. The PCR had 60 Vbeta and 13 Jbeta primers. TCRdb's table, derived via immunoSEQ multiplex PCR, lists solely in-frame clones and lacks some. The table has roughly 120,000 clones, about 76% seen once; the top ten hold less than 15%. This sequence originates from a woman between 55 and 75 years old in good health and CMV-seropositive. The chain has TRBV2 and TRBJ2-1; 7 nucleotides agree with TRBD2. The sample was PBMCs. The CDR3 spells CASSLSGAAAYEQFF. The CDR3 DNA sequence: TGTGCCAGCAGTCTCAGCGGGGCTGCTGCATATGAGCAGTTCTTC.